This T cell receptor (beta chain) was sequenced in a study of graft-versus-host responses after intestinal transplantation. General study points: Some GvH clones appeared in ileal mucosa or blood before recipient bone marrow.

Graft tissue was processed to release intraepithelial and lamina propria lymphocytes. Comment on this clone: The antigen is undetermined.

The assay was immunoSEQ multiplex PCR, and TCRdb's table has in-frame clones only and misses some. The repertoire consists of approximately 7,000 clones, with around two thirds occurring once and the leading ten covering about 20%. CDR3 length equals 11 residues. The rearrangement joins TRBV12-2 to TRBJ1-1. TRBV12-2 is a known pseudogene. This TCR was sampled from a human patient who received an intestinal transplant, so some T cells may come from the graft donor. Sample: ileum tissue, taken around 34 weeks after intestinal transplantation. The CDR3 DNA reads TGTGCAAGTCGCCGCACTCTTATCCCGATATTT. Its translation: CASRRTLIPIF.